This T cell receptor beta chain was profiled in a study of CD8+ T cells in alopecia areata. After isolation, RNA underwent reverse transcription to generate cDNA as the sequencing template. Produced via immunoSEQ multiplex PCR; TCRdb's table is partial and in-frame only. The sample holds 120,000 to 150,000 clones, around 47% seen once. The investigators collected lesional scalp punch biopsies and peripheral blood from alopecia areata patients. Both CD4+ and CD8+ T cells were separated by sorting PBMCs. On this clone: Its antigen is undetermined.

Germline V gene lookup returns CDR1 SQVTM and CDR2 ANQGSEA. The CDR3 is made up of 14 amino acids. The V and J ends lost 6 bases and 5 bases respectively, with 16 bases between them. Notes on the study in general: Clonality exceeded that of normal scalp in lesional scalp, most notably in alopecia totalis/universalis.

This sequence was found in a human donor with alopecia areata. Sequenced sample: CD4+ T cells sorted from blood. J is TRBJ2-2 and V is TRBV29-1, with a tentative D call TRBD1 (6 bases). The CDR3 here is CSVGDTRRTGELFF. Here the CDR3 DNA reads TGCAGCGTGGGGGACACCCGGCGGACCGGGGAGCTGTTTTTT.